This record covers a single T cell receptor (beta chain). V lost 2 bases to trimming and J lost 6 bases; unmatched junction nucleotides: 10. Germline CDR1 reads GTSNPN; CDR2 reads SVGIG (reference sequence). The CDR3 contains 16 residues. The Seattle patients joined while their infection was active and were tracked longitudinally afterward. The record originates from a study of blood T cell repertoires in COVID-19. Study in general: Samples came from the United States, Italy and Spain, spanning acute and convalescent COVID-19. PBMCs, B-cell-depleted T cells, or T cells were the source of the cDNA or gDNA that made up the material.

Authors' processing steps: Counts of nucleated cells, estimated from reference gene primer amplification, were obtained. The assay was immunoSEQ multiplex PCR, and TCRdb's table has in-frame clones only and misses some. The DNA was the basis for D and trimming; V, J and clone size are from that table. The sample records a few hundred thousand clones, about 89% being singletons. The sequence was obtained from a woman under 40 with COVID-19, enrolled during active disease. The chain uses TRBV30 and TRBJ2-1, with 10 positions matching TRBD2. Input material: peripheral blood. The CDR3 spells CAWSLKREGRGNEQFF. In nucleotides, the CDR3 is TGTGCCTGGAGTCTGAAGCGGGAGGGCCGCGGCAATGAGCAGTTCTTC.